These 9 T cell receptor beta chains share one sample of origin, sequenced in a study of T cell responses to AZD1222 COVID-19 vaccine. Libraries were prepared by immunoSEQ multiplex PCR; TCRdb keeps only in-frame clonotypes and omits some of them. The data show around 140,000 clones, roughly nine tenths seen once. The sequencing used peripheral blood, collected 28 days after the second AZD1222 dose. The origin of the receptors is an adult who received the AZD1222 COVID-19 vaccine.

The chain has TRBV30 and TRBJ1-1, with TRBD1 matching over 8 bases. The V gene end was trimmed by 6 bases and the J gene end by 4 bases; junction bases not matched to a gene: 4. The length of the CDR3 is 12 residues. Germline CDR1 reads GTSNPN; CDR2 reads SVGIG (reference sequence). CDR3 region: CACTQGGTEAFF. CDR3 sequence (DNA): TGTGCCTGTACACAGGGGGGCACTGAAGCTTTCTTT.

This CDR3 is CASSFTDPNTEAFF. In DNA form, the CDR3 reads TGCGCCAGCAGCTTTACGGACCCGAACACTGAAGCTTTCTTT. The rearrangement joins TRBV5-1 to TRBJ1-1; no firm D call. This CDR3 is 14 amino acids long. The germline V gene encodes CDR1 SGHRS and CDR2 YFSETQ. V lost 2 bases, J lost 1 base, and 9 bases lay in between.

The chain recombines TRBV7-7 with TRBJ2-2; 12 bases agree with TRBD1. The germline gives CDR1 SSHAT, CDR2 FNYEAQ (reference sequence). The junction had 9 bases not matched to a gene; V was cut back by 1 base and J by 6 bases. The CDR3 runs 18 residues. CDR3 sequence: CASSLVPWGQGAAGELFF. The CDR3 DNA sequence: TGTGCCAGCAGCTTAGTACCTTGGGGACAGGGGGCCGCCGGGGAGCTGTTTTTT. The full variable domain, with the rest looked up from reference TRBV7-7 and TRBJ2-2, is GAGVSQSPRYKVTKRGQDVTLRCDPISSHATLYWYQQALGQGPEFLTYFNYEAQPDKSGLPSDRFSAERPEGSISTLTIQRTEQRDSAMYRCASSLVPWGQGAAGELFFGEGSRLTVL.

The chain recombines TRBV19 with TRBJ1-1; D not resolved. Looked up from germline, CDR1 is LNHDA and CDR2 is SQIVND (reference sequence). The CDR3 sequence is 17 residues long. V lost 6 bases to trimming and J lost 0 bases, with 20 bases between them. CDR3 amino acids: CASRLVGHQPLNTEAFF. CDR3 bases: TGTGCCAGTAGACTCGTTGGGCACCAACCTTTGAACACTGAAGCTTTCTTT.

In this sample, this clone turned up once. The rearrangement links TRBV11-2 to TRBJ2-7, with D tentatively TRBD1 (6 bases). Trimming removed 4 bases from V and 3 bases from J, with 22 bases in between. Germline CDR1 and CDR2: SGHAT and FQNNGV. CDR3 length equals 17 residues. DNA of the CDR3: TGTGCCAGCAGCTCTGGGGGCCGCCCACTTGTGTACTACGAGCAGTACTTC. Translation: CASSSGGRPLVYYEQYF. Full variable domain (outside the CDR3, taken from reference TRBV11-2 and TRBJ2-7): EAGVAQSPRYKIIEKRQSVAFWCNPISGHATLYWYQQILGQGPKLLIQFQNNGVVDDSQLPKDRFSAERLKGVDSTLKIQPAKLEDSAVYLCASSSGGRPLVYYEQYFGPGTRLTVT.

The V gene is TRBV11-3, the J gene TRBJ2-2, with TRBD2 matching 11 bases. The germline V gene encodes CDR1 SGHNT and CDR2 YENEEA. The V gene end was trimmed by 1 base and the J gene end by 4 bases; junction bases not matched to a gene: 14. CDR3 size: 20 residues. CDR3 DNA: TGTGCCAGCAGCTTAGGGATTGGGGTACTAGCGGGAGACCCCACCGGGGAGCTGTTTTTT. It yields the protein CASSLGIGVLAGDPTGELFF.

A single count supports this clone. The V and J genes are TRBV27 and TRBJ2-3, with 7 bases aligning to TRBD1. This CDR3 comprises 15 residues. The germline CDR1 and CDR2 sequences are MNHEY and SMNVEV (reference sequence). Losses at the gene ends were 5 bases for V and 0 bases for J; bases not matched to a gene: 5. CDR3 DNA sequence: TGTGCCAGCAGTCCCAGGGGGTTGAGCACAGATACGCAGTATTTT. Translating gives CASSPRGLSTDTQYF.

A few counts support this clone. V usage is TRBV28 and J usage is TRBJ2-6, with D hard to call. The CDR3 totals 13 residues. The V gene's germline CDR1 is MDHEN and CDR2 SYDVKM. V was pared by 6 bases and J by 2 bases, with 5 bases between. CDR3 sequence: CASRLPGANVLTF. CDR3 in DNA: TGTGCCAGCAGACTCCCTGGGGCCAACGTCCTGACTTTC.

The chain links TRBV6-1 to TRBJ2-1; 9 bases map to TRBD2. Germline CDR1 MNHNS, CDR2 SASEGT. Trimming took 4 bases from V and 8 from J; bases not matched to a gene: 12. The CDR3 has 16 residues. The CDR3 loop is CASSGAGGTRNYEQFF. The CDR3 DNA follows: TGTGCCAGCAGTGGAGCGGGAGGAACAAGGAACTATGAGCAGTTCTTC.